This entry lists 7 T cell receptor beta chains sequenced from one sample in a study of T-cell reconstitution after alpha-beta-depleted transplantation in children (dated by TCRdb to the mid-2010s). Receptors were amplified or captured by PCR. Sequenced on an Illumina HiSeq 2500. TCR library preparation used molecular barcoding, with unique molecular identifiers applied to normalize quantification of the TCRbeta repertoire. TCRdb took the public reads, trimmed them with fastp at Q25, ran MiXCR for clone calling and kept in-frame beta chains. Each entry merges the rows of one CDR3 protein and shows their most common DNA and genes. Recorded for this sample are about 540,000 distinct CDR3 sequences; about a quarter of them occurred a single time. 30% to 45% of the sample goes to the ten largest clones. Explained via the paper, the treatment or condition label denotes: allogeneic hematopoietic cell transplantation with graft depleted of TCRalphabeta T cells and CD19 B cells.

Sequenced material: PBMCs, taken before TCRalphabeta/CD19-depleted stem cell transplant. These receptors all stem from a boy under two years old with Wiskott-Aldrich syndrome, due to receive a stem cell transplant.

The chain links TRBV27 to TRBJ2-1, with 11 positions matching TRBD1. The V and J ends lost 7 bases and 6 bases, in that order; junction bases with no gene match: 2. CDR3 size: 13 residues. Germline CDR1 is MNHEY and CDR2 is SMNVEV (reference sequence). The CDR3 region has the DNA TGTGCCAGCATGGGACAGGGGGGCAATGAGCAGTTCTTC. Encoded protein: CASMGQGGNEQFF.

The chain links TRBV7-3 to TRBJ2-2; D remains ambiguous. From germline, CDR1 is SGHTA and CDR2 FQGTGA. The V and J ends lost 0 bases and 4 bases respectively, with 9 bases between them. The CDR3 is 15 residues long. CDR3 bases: TGTGCCAGCAGCTTAACGCCGGGCGTCACCGGGGAGCTGTTTTTT. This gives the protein CASSLTPGVTGELFF.

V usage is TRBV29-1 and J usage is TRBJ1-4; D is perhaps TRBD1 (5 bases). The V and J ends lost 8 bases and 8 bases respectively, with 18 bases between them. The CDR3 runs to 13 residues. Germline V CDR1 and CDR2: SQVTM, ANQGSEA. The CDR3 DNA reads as TGCAGCCCAAAACGGGGGGTACGAGAAAAACTGTTTTTT. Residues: CSPKRGVREKLFF.

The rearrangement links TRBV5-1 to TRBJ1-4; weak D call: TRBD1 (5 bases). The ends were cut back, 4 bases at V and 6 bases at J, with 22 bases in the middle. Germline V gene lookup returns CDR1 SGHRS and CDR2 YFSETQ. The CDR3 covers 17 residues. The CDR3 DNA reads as TGCGCCAGCAGCCTTGGACAAACGGGGACGGGCGATGAAAAACTGTTTTTT. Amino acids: CASSLGQTGTGDEKLFF.

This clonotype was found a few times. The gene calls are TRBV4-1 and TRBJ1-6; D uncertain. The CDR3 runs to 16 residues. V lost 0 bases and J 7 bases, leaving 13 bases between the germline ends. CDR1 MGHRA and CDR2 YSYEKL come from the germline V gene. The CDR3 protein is CASSQEGANGNSPLHF. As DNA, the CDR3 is TGCGCCAGCAGCCAAGAGGGAGCGAATGGGAATTCACCCCTCCACTTT.

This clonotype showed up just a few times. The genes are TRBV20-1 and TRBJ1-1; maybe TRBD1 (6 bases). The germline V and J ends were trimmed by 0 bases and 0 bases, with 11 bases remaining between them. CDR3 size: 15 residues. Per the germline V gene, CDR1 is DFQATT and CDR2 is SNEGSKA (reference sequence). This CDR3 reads CSARDPGHLNTEAFF. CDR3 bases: TGCAGTGCTAGAGACCCGGGACACTTGAACACTGAAGCTTTCTTT.

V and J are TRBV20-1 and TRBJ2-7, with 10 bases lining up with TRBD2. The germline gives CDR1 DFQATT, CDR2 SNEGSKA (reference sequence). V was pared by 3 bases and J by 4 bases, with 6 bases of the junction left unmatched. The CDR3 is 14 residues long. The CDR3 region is CSASLAGVEYEQYF. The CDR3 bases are TGCAGTGCTAGCCTAGCGGGAGTGGAATACGAGCAGTACTTC.